This T cell receptor (beta chain) appears in the sequencing data of a study of blood T cell repertoires in COVID-19 (dated by TCRdb to 2020 to 2021). For the wider study: Collaborator samples came from the United States, Italy and Spain and covered acute and convalescent phases of COVID-19. The prospective study material was composed of cDNA or gDNA derived from T cells, B-cell-depleted T cells, or PBMCs. The dataset comprised deeply sampled blood TCRbeta repertoires from subjects exposed to, actively infected with, or recovered from COVID-19. The repertoires were made available in a free public database intended to serve as a resource for research on the immune response to SARS-CoV-2. Samples came from the ongoing ImmuneRACE study (first 160 participants) plus 1,254 subjects from 6 global collaborators. Nearly every sample came with metadata listing a de-identified subject ID, COVID-19 status, age in years and sex. HLA class I and class II types, where available, came from metadata supplied by the sample provider rather than from assay-based typing.

One collaborating source in Seattle enrolled patients during active infection and followed them longitudinally through the course of disease. Whole blood was collected in K2EDTA tubes by collaborating institutions according to the institutions' own protocols. For TCRbeta analysis, collaborators shipped samples in one of three forms: frozen whole blood, isolated PBMCs, or DNA extracted from either of those sample types. CDR1 and CDR2 were assigned from the germline V gene as SGHRS and YFSETQ. The CDR3 measures 14 amino acids from cysteine to phenylalanine. Of all the DNA, just the CDR3 is kept, 42 bases in frame from base 1. V and J are trimmed by 1 base and 6 bases, and the gene matches miss 7 bases of the junction. TCRbeta CDR3 regions were amplified from genomic DNA using the immunoSEQ Assay, a bias-controlled multiplex PCR. Per the authors' processing: The number of nucleated cells in each sample was estimated by amplification of reference gene primers within the assay. Sequence reads were collapsed and filtered to measure the absolute abundance of every unique TCRbeta CDR3 rearrangement. Productive Simpson clonality was computed per sample as the square root of Simpson's diversity index over productive rearrangements. This immuneACCESS table, as held by TCRdb, lists in-frame sequences with V and J called but not all clones. Of the missing ones, under half trace to an unresolved V gene in checked studies; the others have no known cause. D and trimming come from the DNA, and the V and J calls and clone size come from that table. In all, the sample holds approximately 390,000 clones, and roughly 86% of those were seen once. Approximately 2.4% of the sample belongs to the ten largest clones.

Concerning this clone: The antigen it recognizes is unknown. The record has no base qualities; no much larger clone is one base away.

Results and caveats for the whole study, not just this receptor: Clinical and demographic metadata were provided uncurated, with the amount varying by source and participant.

The TCR originated in a woman aged 55-70 years with COVID-19, enrolled during active disease. The specimen was peripheral blood. The V gene is TRBV5-1 and the J gene is TRBJ2-7; 7 bases in between match TRBD1. The nucleotide sequence is TGCGCCAGCAGCTTGCTCCAGAGGGGGCCCGAGCAGTACTTC. Its protein product is CASSLLQRGPEQYF.